Included here is one TCR beta chain sequence, with context. What this receptor recognizes is not known. There are no base qualities to consult, and no much larger clone falls within one base. The cohort consisted of 666 healthy bone marrow donors. At the time of sampling, all cohort members were nominally healthy, though unrecorded immune exposures were likely present. The donor was CMV seropositive and belonged to the group of 250 to 300 seropositive cohort members. A peripheral blood sample was collected from each donor, and TCR beta sequencing was performed on peripheral blood mononuclear cells. The Qiagen DNeasy Blood Extraction Kit was used to extract genomic DNA from the blood cell samples. The library was made by the immunoSEQ multiplex PCR assay. For the multiplex PCR, a mixture combining 60 forward primers for TCR Vbeta segments and 13 reverse primers for TCR Jbeta segments was used. A multiplex PCR assay on genomic DNA amplified the CDR3 region of rearranged TCR beta genes. Amplified TCR beta libraries were sequenced as 87-base-pair reads on the Illumina HiSeq System. The paper's data handling went like this. A later analysis counted around 72 million unique TCR beta chains across the approximately 700 repertoires, and roughly 10 million of these chains were shared by at least two donors. Raw reads were error-corrected and collapsed into unique sequences by a nearest-neighbor algorithm in which closely related sequences were merged to remove PCR and sequencing errors. Alignment of CDR3 sequences to IMGT reference sequences was used to assign V, D and J gene segments. For a sequence to be retained, a match of at least six nucleotides to both a V gene segment and a J gene segment was required. A rearrangement counted as productive if the CDR3 had no stop codons and remained in frame with V and J, and every other rearrangement counted as non-productive. CDR3 was defined by IMGT convention, running from the second conserved V-encoded cysteine to the conserved J-encoded phenylalanine. The earlier analysis of about 590 of the donors excluded sequences that lacked an unambiguous match to a single V gene segment. In an earlier analysis of roughly 500 of the donors, V segments were called functional above 56.7% productive rearrangements and were called segregating when the between-donor standard deviation exceeded 5%. A statistical classification framework was developed to diagnose cytomegalovirus status using the catalog of TCR beta chain sequences. A later analysis assigned V and J genes by comparing TCR nucleotide sequences with IMGT/GENE-DB human TR gene sequences. In a later analysis, CDR3 sequences and most-parsimonious VDJ recombination scenarios were assigned using the TCRdist pipeline. In a later analysis, every TCR beta chain was defined by the combination of its CDR3 amino acid sequence and its V-gene family, and reads without a unique V-gene family were dropped. In a later analysis, a few hundred highly shared, low-generation-probability nucleotide sequences were removed to address suspected cross-contamination and a sequencing artifact. In a later analysis, a clonal expansion index for each public chain was calculated from normalized within-repertoire ranks of inferred template counts. In a later analysis, generation probabilities were computed with a VDJ recombination model fitted to out-of-frame rearrangements, and the resulting probabilities were checked against IGoR. Hypergeometric tests were used in a later analysis to score TCR-TCR, TCR-HLA and TCR-CMV co-occurrence, with a repertoire-size bias correction applied to the TCR pairs. To estimate false discovery rates, a later analysis permuted the HLA or CMV assignments 20 times. In a later analysis, co-occurring TCRs were grouped using DBSCAN, with TCRdist sequence similarity added in when clustering inside HLA-allele-positive subsets. Repertoires with fewer than 30,000 or more than 120,000 public chains, plus five repertoires with anomalous nucleotide sharing, were excluded from co-occurrence clustering. TCRdb's version of the immuneACCESS table is confined to in-frame rearrangements and falls short of the full clone set. An unresolved V gene accounts for under half of the shortfall where checked; the remainder is of unknown origin. V and J calls and clone size are copied from that table; D and trimming were computed from the DNA. The sample has 150,000 or so clones on record, 78% of them singletons. The leading ten clones occupy 5.5% to 7.5% of the sample.

CDR1 is given as SGDLS and CDR2 as YYNGEE, both from the germline V gene. From cysteine to phenylalanine, the CDR3 is 15 amino acids long. Just CDR3 DNA is preserved here, 45 bases in frame from base 1. V and J lose 0 bases and 1 base, and a span of 9 bases separates them. This record belongs to a study of cytomegalovirus exposure and HLA in healthy donors (dated by TCRdb to 2015 to 2018). For the study in its entirety: In an earlier analysis of about 560 of the donors, 250 to 350 Gb of sequence data and 100 million or so unique TCR beta sequences from about 190 million T cells were reported. Roughly 300 gigabases of sequencing data and approximately 85 million unique TCR sequences were included in an early release covering 550 to 800 HLA-typed donors. Among the roughly 400 genotyped donors, approximately 76% belonged to the genetic ancestry cluster associated with self-reported Caucasian donors. The study aimed to test whether cataloging public T cell receptors could reveal signatures of past pathogen exposure. The T cell repertoires of 666 subjects were profiled by immunosequencing and related to cytomegalovirus serostatus. Along with the approximately 600-subject first cohort, a separate validation cohort of over 90 different subjects was used. The study combined high-throughput TCR immunosequencing, statistical association of individual TCRs with disease status, and machine learning to predict cytomegalovirus infection status. In a later analysis, previously published TCR beta repertoires from 666 donors were re-analyzed and high-resolution HLA genotyping was added so that TCR occurrence patterns could be studied. The later analysis used no new phenotypic data to find candidate immune exposures, relying instead on TCR beta sequences and their occurrence across donors. An earlier analysis of some 500 of the donors applied high-throughput TCR beta sequencing to assess whether each TCR beta V gene segment acted as functional or pseudogenic. Donor age, sex, ethnicity and CMV serostatus were compiled together with the repertoire data. Genome-wide SNP genotypes for about 55% of the roughly 670 donors were used in a later genetic analysis, which treated that subset as a discovery cohort. All discovery cohort repertoires had been generated on a single sequencing platform. HLA typing covered class I and class II loci at four-digit resolution. Typing coverage varied by locus: roughly 620-640 donors for A, B, C, DRB1 and DQB1; roughly 560 for DQA1; about 590 for DPA1; fewer than 480 for DPB1. Several DR-DQ haplotypes were handled as single units for association and clustering, since linkage in the cohort was strong. Among about 370 genotyped donors of the cohort, an average of approximately 200,000 unique TCR beta nucleotide sequences was sequenced per donor, of which about 18% were non-productive.

The research as a whole found: The classifier was reported to diagnose cytomegalovirus status with high specificity and sensitivity in both the original cohort and the validation cohort. According to a later analysis, most CMV-associated TCR beta chains appeared to be HLA-restricted, and the HLA associations seemed to be driven largely by CMV exposure. A further reported finding was that TCR beta sequences accurately predicted the HLA-A and HLA-B alleles for most subjects in the first cohort. The study listed 170 or so TCR beta chains as associated with cytomegalovirus. An earlier analysis of around 500 of the donors showed that most TCR beta V segments appeared in productive rearrangements either about 90% or about 30% of the time, which broadly matched IMGT annotations. In a later analysis, HLA-associated TCR beta chains showed more clonal expansion and lower generation probabilities than non-associated chains that were equally common. Assigning TCR associations to individual alleles was difficult when HLA alleles, especially DR and DQ, strongly co-occurred. A later analysis found that TCR association rates varied across HLA loci, with DRB1 alleles showing the most associated TCRs and HLA-C alleles the fewest. While some public TCRs were present in many individuals, most TCR sequences turned up only very rarely across donors. Only TCR beta chains were sequenced in this cohort, and the absence of alpha or paired-chain data limited detectable features. It was suggested by the authors that the approach could potentially be generalized to other disease states and immunological phenotypes. Some IMGT-functional V segments, including TRBV6-2 and TRBV6-3, could not be told apart with the 87-base-pair reads, so those segments were excluded. A later analysis associated 15,000 to 20,000 TCR beta sequences with specific HLA alleles at a false discovery rate of 0.05. A later genetic analysis associated a missense DCLRE1C variant with V-gene and J-gene trimming of TCR beta chains, and an independent cohort replicated the association. A cluster of highly shared sequence variants was judged likely to represent a technical artifact of the sequencing pipeline. Roughly uniform sequencing depth across donors was assumed in presence/absence analyses, although this assumption may not hold. A later genetic analysis reported fewer N-insertions in productive TCRs among donors in an Asian-associated ancestry cluster than the roughly 720-donor mean. CMV serostatus was the only immune exposure information available for the cohort. Because counts were too low, some 17 rarely observed V segments, including chromosome 9 orphons, were excluded from the earlier analysis of some 590 of the donors. Three of the identified cytomegalovirus-associated TCR beta chains were confirmed in vitro to be specific for cytomegalovirus antigens. HLA typing was unavailable for some donors at each locus, so association tests used only the typed subset. In a later analysis, several top co-occurrence clusters were reported to appear linked to parvovirus B19, influenza, CMV and Epstein-Barr virus. Linkage disequilibrium might explain the correlated functional status among segregating V segments, but an unknown experimental factor could not be excluded.

Sequenced sample: PBMCs. The source of this sequence is a woman aged 40 to 50 in good health and CMV-seropositive. Here the chain combines TRBV9 and TRBJ2-3, and TRBD1 may be the D gene, going by 5 matching bases. This receptor carries the CDR3 CASSVDIGGTDTQYF. The sequence in DNA is TGTGCCAGCAGCGTAGATATAGGGGGCACAGATACGCAGTATTTT.